A selection of T cell receptor beta chains follows, all from one sample in a study of vaccination and CD4 T cells after COVID-19. Their antigen targets remain unknown. TCRdb reprocessed the PCR reads via MiXCR and lists one record per CDR3 protein. The table lists 9,500 to 15,000 distinct CDR3 sequences, roughly 61% of them singletons. The sample comprised CD4+ T cells from blood, cultured in vitro. The receptors were sampled from a human donor who had recovered from COVID-19. CDR3s include the opening cysteine and the closing phenylalanine or tryptophan. Fields, in order: CDR3 DNA, CDR3 protein, J gene, D gene, V gene, clone size. A D gene is named only where the DNA matches it firmly. Part of the rows lack a size; the others show once, few, many or a class for expanded clones.

TGCGCCAGCAGCCCGGAAGCGGGGGCGTGGGAGACCCAGTACTTC | CASSPEAGAWETQYF | TRBJ2-5 | TRBD2 | TRBV5-1 | few
TGCAGTGCTAGAAGCGGAGCCCGCCCAGCGCAGTTCTTC | CSARSGARPAQFF | TRBJ2-1 | . | TRBV20-1 | .
TGCAGTGCTAGAGTCCCTGGGGGAAGGACTGAAGCTTTCTTT | CSARVPGGRTEAFF | TRBJ1-1 | . | TRBV20-1 | .
TGCAGTGCACAGACGGGACTAGAAGTAACAGATACGCAGTATTTT | CSAQTGLEVTDTQYF | TRBJ2-3 | TRBD2 | TRBV20-1 | few
TGTGCCAGCGGCTTAGGTCTATCCACTGAAGCTTTCTTT | CASGLGLSTEAFF | TRBJ1-1 | . | TRBV11-2 | .
TGTGCCAGCAGCAACCGGGACATTGGCACTGAAGCTTTCTTT | CASSNRDIGTEAFF | TRBJ1-1 | . | TRBV5-4 | .
TGTGCCAGCAGGGTTAGTCGGAGAGGGGAGCAGTACTTC | CASRVSRRGEQYF | TRBJ2-7 | . | TRBV6-2/TRBV6-3 | .
TGTGCCAGCAGCTTCGTTAATCAGCCCCAGCATTTT | CASSFVNQPQHF | TRBJ1-5 | . | TRBV7-9 | .
TGTGCCAGCAGCTTAGTCGGAGGTTTCGAGCAGTACTTC | CASSLVGGFEQYF | TRBJ2-7 | . | TRBV7-2 | .
TGTGCCAGCAGACCCCGGGGCAGGGTGAACACTGAAGCTTTCTTT | CASRPRGRVNTEAFF | TRBJ1-1 | . | TRBV6-1 | few
TGTGCCACCAGTGATATTGCAGGAACCATGAACACCGGGGAGCTGTTTTTT | CATSDIAGTMNTGELFF | TRBJ2-2 | . | TRBV24-1 | .
TGTGCCAGCAGCGCCCGACAGGGGGCAAACTATGGCTACACCTTC | CASSARQGANYGYTF | TRBJ1-2 | TRBD1 | TRBV9 | .
TGCGCCAGCAGCCAATCGGAGGTCAGGGGGCAGAGACCCCAGCATTTT | CASSQSEVRGQRPQHF | TRBJ1-5 | TRBD1 | TRBV4-1 | few
TGTGCCAGCAGTTACTCGGCGACTAGCACAGATACGCAGTATTTT | CASSYSATSTDTQYF | TRBJ2-3 | . | TRBV6-5 | .
TGTGCCATCAGGGGGGCGGCACAGGGCCAGCCCCAGCATTTT | CAIRGAAQGQPQHF | TRBJ1-5 | . | TRBV10-3 | .
TGTGCCAGTAGTGTCAGGGGGCGCGGCGGCACTGAAGCTTTCTTT | CASSVRGRGGTEAFF | TRBJ1-1 | TRBD1 | TRBV19 | .
TGCAGTGCCCAGGGGGGGACAAGATACGAGCAGTACTTC | CSAQGGTRYEQYF | TRBJ2-7 | . | TRBV20-1 | .
TGTGCCAGCAGTTCTCGGAACAGGGGTCCTGGCGGGGAGCTGTTTTTT | CASSSRNRGPGGELFF | TRBJ2-2 | TRBD1 | TRBV12-3/TRBV12-4 | .
TGTGCCAGCAACAGTGGGACTAACACAGATACGCAGTATTTT | CASNSGTNTDTQYF | TRBJ2-3 | TRBD2 | TRBV18 | .
TGTGCCAGCAGCAACAGAGCGGGCTATGGCTACACCTTC | CASSNRAGYGYTF | TRBJ1-2 | . | TRBV12-3/TRBV12-4 | .
TGTGCCAGCAGTTACTCGGGACTAGGGTACAATGAGCAGTTCTTC | CASSYSGLGYNEQFF | TRBJ2-1 | TRBD2 | TRBV6-5 | .
TGTGCCAGCAGCCCACTGACAGGGGGAAACATTGAAGCTTTCTTT | CASSPLTGGNIEAFF | TRBJ1-1 | TRBD1 | TRBV14 | .
TGTGCCAGCAGCGGGACAGGTAGGGCAGGGACTGAAGCTTTCTTT | CASSGTGRAGTEAFF | TRBJ1-1 | TRBD1 | TRBV7-3 | .
TGTGCCAGCAGTCTGGGCGGGAGGGCGGCAGATACGCAGTATTTT | CASSLGGRAADTQYF | TRBJ2-3 | TRBD2 | TRBV6-2/TRBV6-3 | few
TGTGCCAGCAGTGAGTTGGGTTGGACCAGCAATCAGCCCCAGCATTTT | CASSELGWTSNQPQHF | TRBJ1-5 | . | TRBV2 | few
TGTGCCAGCATCCAGGACAGACCGCCCTATGGCTACACCTTC | CASIQDRPPYGYTF | TRBJ1-2 | . | TRBV6-1 | few
TGTGCCACCAGTGACCAAAGCGGGGGCAATCAGCCCCAGCATTTT | CATSDQSGGNQPQHF | TRBJ1-5 | . | TRBV24-1 | few
TGTGCCAGCAGGAGAGGGGTAAATTCACCCCTCCACTTT | CASRRGVNSPLHF | TRBJ1-6 | . | TRBV6-1 | .
TGTGCCAGTAGCCAGGCTGGAGGTTTCACAGATACGCAGTATTTT | CASSQAGGFTDTQYF | TRBJ2-3 | . | TRBV19 | few
TGTGCCAGCAGCCTACGACAACGTGGCTACACCTTC | CASSLRQRGYTF | TRBJ1-2 | . | TRBV7-2 | .
TGTGCCAGCATCCGGGACGGGAACACTGAAGCTTTCTTT | CASIRDGNTEAFF | TRBJ1-1 | . | TRBV7-9 | .
TGTGCCAGCAGCTTAGTTCAGGGCCTCAATCAGCCCCAGCATTTT | CASSLVQGLNQPQHF | TRBJ1-5 | . | TRBV7-2 | .
TGTGCCAGTAGCCTACTAAGTGATCAGCCCCAGCATTTT | CASSLLSDQPQHF | TRBJ1-5 | . | TRBV19 | .
TGTGCCAGCAGTTTGACAGGCCTCAGCTCCTATAATTCACCCCTCCACTTT | CASSLTGLSSYNSPLHF | TRBJ1-6 | . | TRBV12-3/TRBV12-4 | .
TGTGCCAGCAGTTTATCCAGCGGGAACACCTACGAGCAGTACTTC | CASSLSSGNTYEQYF | TRBJ2-7 | TRBD2 | TRBV27 | few
TGTGCCAGCACTGAAGGAGGGCGAGGTGAAAAACTGTTTTTT | CASTEGGRGEKLFF | TRBJ1-4 | . | TRBV6-1 | .
TGTGCCAGCAACCCGACAGGGGGCGCGGGTGAAGCTTTCTTT | CASNPTGGAGEAFF | TRBJ1-1 | TRBD1 | TRBV12-3/TRBV12-4 | .
TGTGCCAGCAGTCGATCCGGGACGGTGAACACTGAAGCTTTCTTT | CASSRSGTVNTEAFF | TRBJ1-1 | . | TRBV6-2/TRBV6-3 | .
TGTGCCAGCAGCTTGGAGGGTCTTGAAGCTTTCTTT | CASSLEGLEAFF | TRBJ1-1 | . | TRBV5-4 | .
TGCAGTGCTAGAGATGGGAGAGACAGGATAGGCTATGGCTACACCTTC | CSARDGRDRIGYGYTF | TRBJ1-2 | . | TRBV20-1 | .
TGTGCCAGCAGACAGGGGCAAATGAACACTGAAGCTTTCTTT | CASRQGQMNTEAFF | TRBJ1-1 | TRBD1 | TRBV7-2 | .
TGTGCCAGCAGTTTGGGGCGGAGGAGTCAGCCCCAGCATTTT | CASSLGRRSQPQHF | TRBJ1-5 | . | TRBV6-5 | .
TGTGCCAGCAGCTCGGACAGGGGAAACACCATATATTTT | CASSSDRGNTIYF | TRBJ1-3 | TRBD1 | TRBV7-2 | .
TGTGCCAGCAGTGTGTTACAGGGGTCCAGCAATCAGCCCCAGCATTTT | CASSVLQGSSNQPQHF | TRBJ1-5 | TRBD1 | TRBV6-1 | .
TGTGCCAGCAGCTTACAGCGGACTAGTGGCTCCGGGGAGCTGTTTTTT | CASSLQRTSGSGELFF | TRBJ2-2 | TRBD2 | TRBV7-9 | .
TGTGCCAGCAGCCAAGACGTAGGGAAGGGCGAGCAGTACTTC | CASSQDVGKGEQYF | TRBJ2-7 | . | TRBV4-2 | .
TGTGCCAGCAGCTTAGAGGGTAGAGGGGGCGTTTACGGCTACACCTTC | CASSLEGRGGVYGYTF | TRBJ1-2 | TRBD1 | TRBV11-3 | .
TGTGCCAGCAGTTTAGGAGGGCTCGTTGTGTACGAGCAGTACTTC | CASSLGGLVVYEQYF | TRBJ2-7 | . | TRBV12-3/TRBV12-4 | few
TGTGCCAGCAGCTTAGATAACAAGAACACCGGGGAGCTGTTTTTT | CASSLDNKNTGELFF | TRBJ2-2 | . | TRBV11-1 | .
TGTGCCAGCAGCTTATCAGATACGCAGTATTTT | CASSLSDTQYF | TRBJ2-3 | . | TRBV7-9 | .
TGCAGTGCTCTCTTACGGCGGGGGGGAGAGACCCAGTACTTC | CSALLRRGGETQYF | TRBJ2-5 | TRBD2 | TRBV20-1 | few
TGTGCCAGTAGTATTCAGGGGTTGAACACTGAAGCTTTCTTT | CASSIQGLNTEAFF | TRBJ1-1 | . | TRBV19 | .
TGTGCCAGCAGCTTAGCGTTAGCCGGGAACACCGGGGAGCTGTTTTTT | CASSLALAGNTGELFF | TRBJ2-2 | . | TRBV7-9 | .
TGTGCCAGCAGCTTAGGCGGGAGGACCACAGATACGCAGTATTTT | CASSLGGRTTDTQYF | TRBJ2-3 | TRBD2 | TRBV11-3 | .
TGTGCCAGCAGCCAATATCCAGCGGAAAGCTCCTACAATGAGCAGTTCTTC | CASSQYPAESSYNEQFF | TRBJ2-1 | . | TRBV4-2 | .